Below, 26 T cell receptor beta chains from the same sample are listed, as sequenced in a study of neurological immune-mediated disorders. MiXCR, run by TCRdb on the 5' RACE reads, gives a single entry per CDR3 protein. The data hold about 79,000 distinct CDR3 sequences, with around an eighth observed a single time. Sample: PBMCs. Source of these receptors: a woman aged 45-59 years in good health.

The chain joins TRBV9 to TRBJ1-3, with TRBD1 identical over 10 bases. V trimming: 3 bases; J trimming: 4 bases; junction bases outside the gene matches: 13. The CDR3 spans 18 residues. Germline V gives CDR1 SGDLS, CDR2 YYNGEE. The CDR3 is CASSEYRQGALSGNTIYF. Written as DNA, the CDR3 is TGTGCCAGCAGCGAGTATAGACAGGGGGCTCTCTCCGGAAACACCATATATTTT. The complete variable domain, with remaining parts taken from reference TRBV9 and TRBJ1-3, reads DSGVTQTPKHLITATGQRVTLRCSPRSGDLSVYWYQQSLDQGLQFLIQYYNGEERAKGNILERFSAQQFPDLHSELNLSSLELGDSALYFCASSEYRQGALSGNTIYFGEGSWLTVV.

The table lists this clonotype with many counts. The DNA of the CDR3 is TGTGCCAGCAGCTCCGACCGGACTAGCGGGTACTACGAGCAGTACTTC. The encoded protein is CASSSDRTSGYYEQYF. V gene TRBV7-2 combines with J gene TRBJ2-7; 11 nucleotides agree with TRBD2. J was trimmed by 3 bases and V by 4 bases; bases with no gene match: 8. Germline lookup yields CDR1 SGHTA and CDR2 FQGNSA. The CDR3 contains 16 residues.

This clonotype occurred many times. V and J are TRBV10-3 and TRBJ2-2; 12 bases are a match to TRBD2. The germline V gene has CDR1 ENHRY and CDR2 SYGVKD. The J segment lost 6 bases and the V segment lost 3 bases, leaving 5 bases of the junction unmatched. CDR3 length equals 16 residues. The CDR3 is CAISDPSGGAPGELFF. The DNA for the CDR3 is TGTGCCATCAGTGATCCTAGCGGGGGGGCCCCCGGGGAGCTGTTTTTT.

The table lists this clonotype with many counts. The rearrangement uses TRBV7-2 and TRBJ1-4, with TRBD1 matching over 9 bases. This CDR3 is 16 amino acids long. CDR1 SGHTA and CDR2 FQGNSA come from the germline V gene. V lost 1 base, J lost 8 bases, and 8 bases stayed unmatched. The CDR3 DNA reads TGTGCCAGCAGCTTAGGCCCACAGGGGGCTGGGGAAAAACTGTTTTTT. Translating it yields CASSLGPQGAGEKLFF.

For this clonotype: The DNA is left out, because the CDR3 cannot be placed on it with certainty; the CDR3 is given as TCRdb lists it. The rearrangement uses TRBV7-6 and TRBJ2-5; whether TRBD2, the table's D call, matches the DNA was not checked. The CDR3 is made up of 19 amino acids, end residues included. CDR1 is SGHVS and CDR2 is FNYEAQ in the germline V gene. CDR3 protein: CASSFYICSARDVAETQYF.

This clonotype was detected ten times or more. The DNA of the CDR3 is TGCGCCAGCAGCCCGATAGGGGGGGCAGATACGCAGTATTTT. Residues: CASSPIGGADTQYF. V gene TRBV4-1 combines with J gene TRBJ2-3; possible D gene TRBD2, 7 bases. The CDR3 contains 14 residues. Trimming took 4 bases from V and 4 from J, leaving 12 bases between them. Germline V gives CDR1 MGHRA, CDR2 YSYEKL.

This clonotype was counted at least ten times. V usage is TRBV19 and J usage is TRBJ1-5; no clear D. V shed 1 base and J shed 0 bases, with 7 bases lying between them. Germline assignment: CDR1 LNHDA and CDR2 SQIVND (reference sequence). CDR3 length: 15 residues. CDR3: CASSIVPDSNQPQHF. In DNA form, the CDR3 reads TGTGCCAGTAGTATAGTCCCGGATAGCAATCAGCCCCAGCATTTT.

There are many counts of this clonotype. The CDR3 bases are TGCGCCAGCAGCTGGGCCACCACGAACACCGGGGAGCTGTTTTTT. Translation gives CASSWATTNTGELFF. The genes are TRBV5-1 and TRBJ2-2; the D is unclear. The germline CDR1 and CDR2 sequences are SGHRS and YFSETQ. Trimming removed 3 bases from V and 0 bases from J, with 9 bases in between. The CDR3 spans 15 residues. The variable domain in full, with the rest retrieved from reference TRBV5-1 and TRBJ2-2, is KAGVTQTPRYLIKTRGQQVTLSCSPISGHRSVSWYQQTPGQGLQFLFEYFSETQRNKGNFPGRFSGRQFSNSRSEMNVSTLELGDSALYLCASSWATTNTGELFFGEGSRLTVL.

This clonotype appeared a few times. The chain carries TRBV18 and TRBJ1-5; D is possibly TRBD1 (6 bases). Per germline, CDR1 KGHSH and CDR2 LQKENI. Between the trimmed V and J ends, which lost 0 bases and 3 bases, there was a span of 9 bases. The CDR3 totals 15 residues. The CDR3 DNA is TGTGCCAGCTCACCACCGGACAGACACAATCAGCCCCAGCATTTT. Translated, it gives CASSPPDRHNQPQHF.

At least ten counts were recorded for this clonotype. This sequence joins TRBV5-1 and TRBJ1-1; TRBD1 matches 7 bases. CDR3 length equals 19 residues. Trimming took 0 bases from V and 2 from J; bases not matched to a gene: 16. Looked up from germline, CDR1 is SGHRS and CDR2 is YFSETQ. CDR3 loop: CASSLGVPGTASLNTEAFF. For the CDR3, the DNA is TGCGCCAGCAGCTTGGGCGTCCCCGGGACAGCCTCCTTAAACACTGAAGCTTTCTTT.

This clonotype was counted many times. The chain employs TRBV5-1 and TRBJ2-1, with TRBD2 as a possible D gene (6 bases). CDR3 length: 16 residues. In germline, CDR1 is SGHRS, CDR2 YFSETQ. Trimming stripped 4 bases from V and 6 bases from J, with 20 bases between. CDR3 DNA sequence: TGCGCCAGCAGCAACCAAGGGGTAGCGGAGCTCAATGAGCAGTTCTTC. Amino acid sequence: CASSNQGVAELNEQFF.

This clonotype was seen at least ten times. The chain uses TRBV2 and TRBJ1-6; 7 nucleotides agree with TRBD1. V was clipped by 5 bases and J by 8 bases; unmatched bases: 3. Germline-derived CDR1 and CDR2 are SNHLY and FYNNEI. The length of the CDR3 is 13 residues. The chain's CDR3 is CASSTGVYSPLHF. The CDR3 DNA is TGTGCCAGCAGTACAGGGGTATATTCACCCCTCCACTTT.

This clonotype was seen repeatedly, ten times or more. The V gene is TRBV18, the J gene TRBJ2-7; 7 bases map to TRBD1. There are 14 residues in the CDR3. V trimming: 3 bases; J trimming: 4 bases; junction bases outside the gene matches: 6. The germline V gene has CDR1 KGHSH and CDR2 LQKENI. CDR3 DNA: TGTGCCAGCTCACCCGGGACAGAGCTTTACGAGCAGTACTTC. It translates to CASSPGTELYEQYF.

There are many counts of this clonotype. V gene TRBV29-1 combines with J gene TRBJ1-2; maybe TRBD1 (6 bases). The V and J ends lost 6 bases and 3 bases respectively, with 17 bases between them. This CDR3 is 14 amino acids long. Germline values: CDR1 SQVTM, CDR2 ANQGSEA. The CDR3, as DNA: TGCAGCGTCCTGGGGGGGCGGAGCGACTATGGCTACACCTTC. Its protein product is CSVLGGRSDYGYTF.

This chain uses TRBV5-5 with TRBJ2-3; no firm D call. Germline V gives CDR1 SGHKS, CDR2 YYEKEE (reference sequence). V lost 5 bases and J 0 bases, leaving 13 bases between the germline ends. The CDR3 is made up of 15 amino acids. CDR3 bases: TGTGCCAGCAGGAACCTGGTGGGAAGCACAGATACGCAGTATTTT. Amino acids: CASRNLVGSTDTQYF.

This clonotype was seen many times. This chain uses TRBV11-2 with TRBJ2-5, with TRBD2 as a possible D gene (5 bases). The V end lost 4 bases, the J end lost 7 bases, and 19 bases lay between the germline ends. Germline loops: CDR1 SGHAT, CDR2 FQNNGV. The CDR3 spans 15 residues. This CDR3 reads CASSSSAGSGMTQYF. DNA for the CDR3: TGTGCCAGCAGCTCTTCGGCGGGTTCGGGTATGACCCAGTACTTC.

This clonotype was found many times. The gene calls are TRBV20-1 and TRBJ2-5; 10 bases fit TRBD2. CDR1 and CDR2 from the germline V gene are DFQATT and SNEGSKA (reference sequence). The CDR3 is 15 amino acids. V was pared by 7 bases and J by 4 bases, with 12 bases of the junction left unmatched. Here the CDR3 reads CSVPPSSGGVETQYF. Written as DNA, the CDR3 is TGCAGTGTTCCCCCGTCTAGCGGGGGTGTAGAGACCCAGTACTTC.

Remarks on this clonotype: A clone one base away is much larger, so this may be a read error. The chain has TRBV18 and TRBJ2-1, with D perhaps matching TRBD1 (5 bases). This CDR3 region has 15 residues. The germline V gene encodes CDR1 KGHSH and CDR2 LQKENI. V shed 4 bases and J shed 6 bases, with 16 bases lying between them. The CDR3 coding sequence is TGTGCCAGCTCACGAGTGAACCCAACAGGCAATGAGCAGTTCTTC. Its translation: CASSRVNPTGNEQFF.

This clonotype was seen at least ten times. J is TRBJ2-5 and V is TRBV18; D is unresolved. V lost 2 bases to trimming and J lost 0 bases, with 7 bases between them. This CDR3 spans 14 amino acids. Germline V gene sequence: CDR1 KGHSH, CDR2 LQKENI. The DNA of the CDR3 is TGTGCCAGCTCACCAGGGCGGAACCAAGAGACCCAGTACTTC. Its protein product is CASSPGRNQETQYF.

The table lists this clonotype with many counts. The chain links TRBV5-6 to TRBJ2-1, with 7 bases that match TRBD1. CDR1 and CDR2 from the germline V gene are SGHDT and YYEEEE. This CDR3 spans 15 amino acids. J gave up 4 bases and V 2 bases, and 6 bases lay outside the gene matches. The CDR3 loop is CASSLQPGQYNEQFF. CDR3 bases: TGTGCCAGCAGCTTACAACCGGGACAGTACAATGAGCAGTTCTTC. The whole variable domain, remainder taken from reference TRBV5-6 and TRBJ2-1, is DAGVTQSPTHLIKTRGQQVTLRCSPKSGHDTVSWYQQALGQGPQFIFQYYEEEERQRGNFPDRFSGHQFPNYSSELNVNALLLGDSALYLCASSLQPGQYNEQFFGPGTRLTVL.

The sample holds a few counts of this clonotype. V gene TRBV5-4 combines with J gene TRBJ2-7; TRBD2 might be the D (6 bases). The CDR3 sequence is 13 residues long. Trimming removed 4 bases from V and 3 bases from J, with 11 bases in between. Germline V gene lookup returns CDR1 SGHNT and CDR2 YYREEE (reference sequence). The CDR3 sequence is CASSRDSLYEQYF. The CDR3 coding sequence is TGTGCCAGCAGCCGGGACTCACTCTACGAGCAGTACTTC.

This clonotype was recorded at least ten times. The chain uses TRBV5-1 and TRBJ2-2; D is unresolved. Germline values: CDR1 SGHRS, CDR2 YFSETQ. The CDR3 covers 13 residues. Trimming stripped 4 bases from V and 4 bases from J, with 8 bases between. This CDR3 reads CASSLGFTGELFF. DNA of the CDR3: TGCGCCAGCAGCCTGGGCTTCACCGGGGAGCTGTTTTTT. The full variable domain, with the rest looked up from reference TRBV5-1 and TRBJ2-2, is KAGVTQTPRYLIKTRGQQVTLSCSPISGHRSVSWYQQTPGQGLQFLFEYFSETQRNKGNFPGRFSGRQFSNSRSEMNVSTLELGDSALYLCASSLGFTGELFFGEGSRLTVL.

This clonotype was detected ten times or more. The chain carries TRBV3-1 and TRBJ1-3, with a possible D match to TRBD1 (6 bases). The CDR3 runs 17 residues. The V end lost 4 bases, the J end lost 0 bases, and 16 bases lay between the germline ends. Looked up from germline, CDR1 is LGHDT and CDR2 is YNNKEL (reference sequence). In DNA, the CDR3 is TGTGCCAGCAGCCTCAGGGGAACGGGAAGCTCTGGAAACACCATATATTTT. Protein product: CASSLRGTGSSGNTIYF.

The rearrangement links TRBV20-1 to TRBJ1-1, with TRBD1 matching 7 bases. V was clipped by 8 bases and J by 1 base; unmatched bases: 4. Germline-derived CDR1 and CDR2 are DFQATT and SNEGSKA (reference sequence). This CDR3 region has 12 residues. This CDR3 is CSSGTANTEAFF. The CDR3 region has the DNA TGCAGTTCAGGGACAGCGAACACTGAAGCTTTCTTT.

The table lists this clonotype with many counts. J is TRBJ2-7 and V is TRBV3-1, with a tentative D call TRBD2 (5 bases). CDR1 LGHDT and CDR2 YNNKEL come from the germline V gene (reference sequence). The CDR3 has 11 residues. CDR3 protein: CPKRRPAEQYF. The DNA of the CDR3 is TGTCCCAAGCGGCGACCGGCCGAGCAGTACTTC.

This sequence joins TRBV20-1 and TRBJ1-5; 8 positions agree with TRBD1. V shed 4 bases and J 5 bases; nucleotides not matched to a gene: 4. CDR1 DFQATT and CDR2 SNEGSKA come from the germline V gene (reference sequence). This CDR3 region has 13 residues. CDR3: CSATGTGDQPQHF. DNA of the CDR3: TGCAGTGCTACCGGGACAGGAGATCAGCCCCAGCATTTT.